This TCR beta chain originates from a study of T cell responses to AZD1222 COVID-19 vaccine. The table came from immunoSEQ multiplex PCR; TCRdb's copy has only in-frame clones and leaves some out. The sample gives 90,000 to 100,000 clones, about 89% of which show up once; around 3.9% is in the top ten. With regard to this clone: Its antigen is still unknown.

Study-wide results and limits: Mapped onto spike, vaccine-associated CD4 TCRs spanned it and were dominant at 160-218 and 743-854.

This CDR3 is 15 amino acids long. Trimming took off 2 bases at V and 3 bases at J, with 11 bases between the two ends. The germline V gene has CDR1 MDHEN and CDR2 SYDVKM. The sample in question was peripheral blood, obtained on day 0 of AZD1222 vaccination. The chain is built from TRBV28 and TRBJ1-5; no reliable D call. This clonotype was obtained from an adult in good health. CDR3: CASSLGQSFNQPQHF. The CDR3 region has the DNA TGTGCCAGCAGTTTAGGTCAGAGCTTCAATCAGCCCCAGCATTTT. The variable domain in full, with the rest retrieved from reference TRBV28 and TRBJ1-5, is DVKVTQSSRYLVKRTGEKVFLECVQDMDHENMFWYRQDPGLGLRLIYFSYDVKMKEKGDIPEGYSVSREKKERFSLILESASTNQTSMYLCASSLGQSFNQPQHFGDGTRLSIL.